This TCR beta chain was identified during a study of human T cells and chemical hapten exposure. TCRdb redid the calling of the RACE reads with MiXCR, one entry per CDR3 protein. The sample gives approximately 85,000 distinct CDR3 sequences, 10% to 13% of which show up once; around 2.5% is in the top ten. Study-wide results and caveats: The number of TCRs above 1 in 1000 frequency did not change after DPC sensitization.

This clonotype was recorded at least ten times. Its target is not known. Time point here: patch test 2, 6 weeks after DPC sensitization. Treatment noted: therapeutic diphenylcyclopropenone sensitization with weekly scalp DPC. CDR1 is SGHNT, CDR2 YENEEA, per germline. The CDR3 is made up of 12 amino acids. V was clipped by 4 bases and J by 7 bases, with 10 bases between them. Source: whole blood, taken in connection with sensitization to the hapten diphenylcyclopropenone (DPC). The receptor's source is a woman aged 30 to 39 with alopecia areata. Some clones in this sample may be carry-over from other donors' samples. The chain joins TRBV11-3 to TRBJ1-1; tentatively, D is TRBD1 (6 bases). CDR3 sequence reads: CASSYGQFEAFF. The CDR3 bases are TGTGCCAGCAGCTATGGACAGTTTGAAGCTTTCTTT.